The present TCR beta chain was sequenced within a study of shared clonotypes between healthy human individuals. The authors sequenced unsorted PBMC DNA on ten immunoSEQ deep assay plates. Profiled with immunoSEQ multiplex PCR; TCRdb holds only in-frame clones, not every one. The table shows fewer than 700,000 clones, with roughly 79% occurring only once. CDR1 and CDR2 (germline): SGDLS, YYNGEE. The CDR3 has 16 amino acids. Germline trimming cut 4 bases from V and 4 bases from J; bases unmatched to any gene: 9. The V gene is TRBV9, the J gene TRBJ1-1; 11 bases map to TRBD1. The receptor's source is a woman in her thirties or forties in good health. Some clones in this sample may be carry-over from other donors' samples. Sequencing input: PBMCs. The CDR3 spells CASSPRTGGLVTEAFF. The CDR3 DNA follows: TGTGCCAGCAGCCCACGGACAGGGGGCTTAGTCACTGAAGCTTTCTTT.